Listed below are T cell receptor beta chains from one sample, sequenced in a study of response to subunit inactivated influenza vaccine. One entry per CDR3 protein, called by TCRdb with MiXCR from the RT-PCR reads. The data contain under 550,000 distinct CDR3 sequences, 7.6% of them singletons. Material: PBMCs from blood, obtained less than 30 months after vaccination. The receptors come from a man in his fifties or sixties who received an inactivated influenza vaccine. CDR3s leave out the opening cysteine and the closing phenylalanine or tryptophan.

V	J	CDR3
TRBV7-2	TRBJ2-2	ASSPSGINTGELF
TRBV29-1	TRBJ2-5	SVNPGTGGETQY
TRBV12-3/TRBV12-4	TRBJ1-1	ASSYVPGQMNTEAF
TRBV4-1	TRBJ2-1	ASSQDPAASYNEQF
TRBV5-1	TRBJ2-7	ASSLAAGLAGDYEQY
TRBV11-2	TRBJ1-1	ASAFFGGQIDMNTEAF
TRBV29-1	TRBJ1-1	SAAPDSRGAEAF
TRBV7-2	TRBJ1-1	ASSLRQGAPMNTEAF
TRBV20-1	TRBJ2-1	SGTSGRAHEQF
TRBV10-3	TRBJ2-7	AISTGTGINEQY
TRBV15	TRBJ2-7	ATSRDWARYEQY
TRBV7-2	TRBJ2-5	ASSLSGGTQY
TRBV20-1	TRBJ2-5	SARDSRLAGGRLETQY
TRBV3-1	TRBJ2-5	ASSKPGSGTSGQETQY
TRBV12-3/TRBV12-4	TRBJ2-7	ASSFTGTGGVEQY
TRBV4-3	TRBJ2-2	ASSHVAGGPDTGELF
TRBV2	TRBJ2-7	ASSDTSGGYEQY
TRBV20-1	TRBJ2-1	SARKGLAGAGNEQF
TRBV2	TRBJ2-7	ASIVDRASSYEQY
TRBV20-1	TRBJ2-1	SAEEIAGGQGNEQF
TRBV12-3/TRBV12-4	TRBJ2-5	ATSLAGVSETQY
TRBV29-1	TRBJ2-1	SGGTDYNEQF
TRBV15	TRBJ2-7	ATSRDLVQTEQY
TRBV6-1	TRBJ1-1	ASARGMNTEAF
TRBV9	TRBJ2-3	ASTPQTSTDTQY
TRBV7-2	TRBJ2-7	ASSLQAGGLYEQY
TRBV6-1	TRBJ2-2	ASSEAGGRTGELF
TRBV3-1	TRBJ1-4	ASSTTRLWLSTNEKLF
TRBV29-1	TRBJ1-2	SVDVPGQGRDYT
TRBV29-1	TRBJ2-7	SVATGGSSYEQY
TRBV5-1	TRBJ1-2	ASRKTGGASYGYT
TRBV7-6	TRBJ2-2	ASTPTGTANTGELF
TRBV5-6	TRBJ2-1	ASSRTSGGTTYNEQF
TRBV2	TRBJ2-7	ASSPGLPAYEQY
TRBV4-3	TRBJ2-1	ASSRMYFSGRADNEQF
TRBV20-1	TRBJ2-7	SATPDRATYEQY
TRBV28	TRBJ2-5	ASSLGTSGRRETQY
TRBV27	TRBJ2-7	ASSLRDSYYEQY
TRBV6-1	TRBJ2-1	ASSADRVSYNEQF
TRBV20-1	TRBJ2-3	SAKGTSGRAGTDTQY
TRBV28	TRBJ1-4	TSRTGFHEKLF
TRBV6-1	TRBJ1-3	ASSEGTVSGNTIY
TRBV7-2	TRBJ2-7	ASSSLAGGPLEQY
TRBV7-2	TRBJ1-1	ASSLNTGRTEAF
TRBV20-1	TRBJ2-2	SATHGLAGTGELF
TRBV20-1	TRBJ2-7	SARDYRGQGYEQY
TRBV7-9	TRBJ2-5	ASSYATSGLPGETQY
TRBV4-3	TRBJ1-3	ASSQKLTGNTIY
TRBV28	TRBJ2-2	ASSPAYRGPTGELF
TRBV27	TRBJ1-2	ASSSITGNYGYT
TRBV20-1	TRBJ2-1	SARDKDRRYNEQF
TRBV5-1	TRBJ2-5	ASSAGQTQETQY
TRBV4-3	TRBJ2-1	ASSQAASSGTLGRSEQF
TRBV18	TRBJ2-7	ASSPETIGYEQY
TRBV7-6	TRBJ1-4	ASSLGQDRKLF
TRBV20-1	TRBJ2-7	SATAGGAGEQY
TRBV7-9	TRBJ1-1	ASSYWTRTNTEAF
TRBV30	TRBJ2-2	AWSSLAINTGELF